Below are 10 T cell receptor beta chains sequenced from a single sample in a study of radiotherapy plus CTLA-4 blockade in lung cancer. TCRdb keeps only in-frame clones here, not all; method: immunoSEQ multiplex PCR. The sample shows about 62,000 clones, more than 70% of them seen only once. Sequencing used peripheral blood, obtained from a patient treated with radiotherapy plus ipilimumab. The receptors here all came from a human donor with non-small cell lung cancer who had a complete response to radiotherapy plus ipilimumab.

This clone showed up just a few times. The chain links TRBV18 to TRBJ2-1; D not certain. The CDR3 runs 13 residues. V dropped 0 bases and J dropped 15 bases, with 15 bases sitting between them. Germline V gene sequence: CDR1 KGHSH, CDR2 LQKENI. As DNA, the CDR3 is TGTGCCAGCTCACCACCGGCCACCGAATTCTGGTTCTTC. Protein product: CASSPPATEFWFF.

V and J are TRBV6-1 and TRBJ2-5, with 10 bases lining up with TRBD1. Unmatched junction bases numbered 9, after V lost 0 bases and J lost 5 bases. The CDR3 covers 17 residues. The germline V gene encodes CDR1 MNHNS and CDR2 SASEGT. Here the CDR3 DNA reads TGTGCCAGCAGTGAAGCGTACGGGACAGGGGCCAGGGAGACCCAGTACTTC. This codes for CASSEAYGTGARETQYF.

This rearrangement joins TRBV5-4 to TRBJ1-2, with D perhaps TRBD1 (6 bases). The length of the CDR3 is 14 residues. Germline V lookup: CDR1 SGHNT, CDR2 YYREEE (reference sequence). Trimming removed 4 bases at V and 4 bases at J, with 14 bases between. CDR3 sequence (DNA): TGTGCCAGCAGCGCGGACAGATCCCTCTATGGCTACACCTTC. This gives the protein CASSADRSLYGYTF.

CDR3 DNA: TGTGCCAGTAGTACCCTCGGGGGGCGGTACAATGAGCAGTTCTTC. This sequence encodes CASSTLGGRYNEQFF. The V call is TRBV19, the J call TRBJ2-1, with a weak D call TRBD2 (7 bases). In germline, CDR1 is LNHDA, CDR2 SQIVND (reference sequence). V lost 4 bases and J 4 bases, leaving 14 bases between the germline ends. CDR3 length: 15 amino acids.

This chain uses TRBV19 with TRBJ1-2; no definite D call. Per germline, CDR1 LNHDA and CDR2 SQIVND (reference sequence). The ends were cut back, 3 bases at V and 6 bases at J, with 8 bases in the middle. The CDR3 runs to 12 residues. The CDR3 sequence: CASSIDGDGYTF. The DNA for the CDR3 is TGTGCCAGTAGTATCGACGGGGATGGCTACACCTTC.

A few counts support this clone. The chain links TRBV7-3 to TRBJ1-1; D call uncertain. Trimming left V 2 bases short and J 6 bases short, with 10 bases between. Germline lookup yields CDR1 SGHTA and CDR2 FQGTGA. The CDR3 is 13 residues long. In nucleotides, the CDR3 is TGTGCCAGCAGCTTAGATCAGGCCGCTGAAGCTTTCTTT. Residues: CASSLDQAAEAFF.

The genes are TRBV7-9 and TRBJ1-3, with 7 nucleotides matching TRBD1. The J segment lost 0 bases and the V segment lost 5 bases, leaving 10 bases of the junction unmatched. Per the germline V gene, CDR1 is SEHNR and CDR2 is FQNEAQ (reference sequence). The CDR3 contains 17 residues. The CDR3 nucleotides read TGTGCCAGCAGCAGATGGGACAGCCCCAACTCTGGAAACACCATATATTTT. Residues: CASSRWDSPNSGNTIYF.

The chain recombines TRBV7-3 with TRBJ2-6, with 9 bases identical to TRBD1. V lost 5 bases, J lost 4 bases, and 15 bases stayed unmatched. This CDR3 contains 19 residues. CDR1 is SGHTA and CDR2 is FQGTGA in the germline V gene. The DNA of the CDR3 is TGTGCCAGCAGCCCCCGGGACAGGGCATCCCACCTCGGGGCCAACGTCCTGACTTTC. Amino acids: CASSPRDRASHLGANVLTF. Full variable domain (rest looked up from reference TRBV7-3 and TRBJ2-6): GAGVSQTPSNKVTEKGKYVELRCDPISGHTALYWYRQSLGQGPEFLIYFQGTGAADDSGLPNDRFFAVRPEGSVSTLKIQRTERGDSAVYLCASSPRDRASHLGANVLTFGAGSRLTVL.

The V and J genes are TRBV19 and TRBJ1-1; 8 bases match TRBD1. In germline, CDR1 is LNHDA, CDR2 SQIVND (reference sequence). V trimming: 4 bases; J trimming: 6 bases; junction bases outside the gene matches: 10. The CDR3 loop spans 15 amino acids. CDR3 region: CASSNQGAKFAEAFF. The CDR3, as DNA: TGTGCCAGTAGTAATCAGGGGGCTAAATTTGCTGAAGCTTTCTTT.

This clone was detected only a few times. This rearrangement joins TRBV19 to TRBJ2-5; TRBD2 agrees at 11 bases. In germline, CDR1 is LNHDA, CDR2 SQIVND (reference sequence). V shed 8 bases, J shed 5 bases, and the junction held 10 bases outside the gene matches. CDR3 length equals 15 residues. CDR3 protein: CASSQTSGTLETQYF. DNA of the CDR3: TGTGCCAGTTCCCAGACTAGCGGGACGTTGGAGACCCAGTACTTC. Using reference TRBV19 and TRBJ2-5 for the parts outside the CDR3, the full variable domain is DGGITQSPKYLFRKEGQNVTLSCEQNLNHDAMYWYRQDPGQGLRLIYYSQIVNDFQKGDIAEGYSVSREKKESFPLTVTSAQKNPTAFYLCASSQTSGTLETQYFGPGTRLLVL.